The T cell receptor beta chain described here comes from a study of T cell responses to AZD1222 COVID-19 vaccine. Overall study results and limits: Targets within unmutated variant regions were reportedly found for nearly half of spike-specific TCRs. Receipt of two AZD1222 doses was followed by a rise in Spike-specific TCR breadth and depth. Possibly, clonal diversity was underestimated; donors were largely white British and included more females.

As concerns this clone: Its cognate antigen is unknown.

TCRdb keeps only in-frame clones here, not all; method: immunoSEQ multiplex PCR. The sample carries about 160,000 clones, roughly nine tenths recorded once. This receptor was identified in an adult in good health. Sample: peripheral blood, taken on day 0 of AZD1222 vaccination.

The CDR3 bases are TGTGCCAGCGGGAGAGAAAAACTGTTTTTT. Translating it yields CASGREKLFF. The chain links TRBV2 to TRBJ1-4; D remains ambiguous. Germline CDR1 is SNHLY and CDR2 is FYNNEI. The V end lost 8 bases, the J end lost 8 bases, and 6 bases lay between the germline ends. The CDR3 is 10 amino acids.